The 13 T cell receptor beta chains below were found in one sample sequenced in a study of T-cell memory formation after mild COVID-19. One entry per CDR3 protein results from TCRdb running MiXCR on the 5' RACE reads. The sample lists 180,000 or so distinct CDR3 sequences, 16% occurring once. Input material: PBMCs or a T cell subset sorted from them (not recorded which). Source of these receptors: an adult woman who had mild COVID-19 (a few samples of this study predate the infection). Cell type and time point are not known.

This clonotype was seen a few times. The V and J genes are TRBV15 and TRBJ2-1; the match to TRBD1 covers 7 bases. The CDR3 covers 15 residues. CDR1 LNHNV and CDR2 YYDKDF come from the germline V gene (reference sequence). J lost 1 base, V lost 0 bases, and 0 bases had no gene match. CDR3 sequence: CATSRETGSYNEQFF. CDR3 bases: TGTGCCACCAGCAGAGAGACAGGGTCCTACAATGAGCAGTTCTTC.

This clonotype was counted between two and nine times. The chain combines TRBV5-1 with TRBJ2-3; 7 bases fit TRBD1. There are 14 residues in the CDR3. J was trimmed by 3 bases and V by 4 bases; bases with no gene match: 5. Per germline, CDR1 SGHRS and CDR2 YFSETQ. CDR3 nucleotides: TGCGCCAGCAGCAAACCGACAGGGACAGATACGCAGTATTTT. This sequence encodes CASSKPTGTDTQYF.

This clonotype was counted only a few times. The J gene is TRBJ2-7, the V gene TRBV20-1; no clear D. Germline V lookup: CDR1 DFQATT, CDR2 SNEGSKA (reference sequence). The CDR3 sequence is 12 residues long. The V gene lost 6 bases and the J gene lost 2 bases, with 11 bases spanning the gap. The CDR3 loop reads CSALMGTYEQYF. CDR3 coding DNA: TGCAGTGCCCTAATGGGGACCTACGAGCAGTACTTC.

This clonotype came up a few times. J is TRBJ1-1 and V is TRBV29-1, with a weak D call TRBD1 (5 bases). Germline CDR1 is SQVTM and CDR2 is ANQGSEA. This CDR3 has 12 residues. V shed 3 bases and J shed 4 bases, with 9 bases lying between them. CDR3 sequence: CSVDPGGTEAFF. The CDR3 DNA reads as TGCAGCGTTGATCCGGGGGGCACTGAAGCTTTCTTT.

The chain joins TRBV20-1 to TRBJ2-2, with D perhaps TRBD2 (7 bases). Germline V gene data show CDR1 as DFQATT and CDR2 as SNEGSKA (reference sequence). This CDR3 has 14 amino acids. The V end lost 2 bases, the J end lost 9 bases, and 16 bases lay between the germline ends. CDR3 bases: TGCAGTGCTAGAAGGTCGGGGGGCCGCCGGGAGCTGTTTTTT. Its translation: CSARRSGGRRELFF.

The chain recombines TRBV5-1 with TRBJ2-3, with D perhaps matching TRBD1 (6 bases). The CDR3 consists of 14 residues. Germline CDR1 and CDR2: SGHRS and YFSETQ. Trimming stripped 6 bases from V and 2 bases from J, with 13 bases between. Written as DNA, the CDR3 is TGCGCCAGCAACCCGGACAGCCACACAGATACGCAGTATTTT. Protein product: CASNPDSHTDTQYF.

The rearrangement uses TRBV7-2 and TRBJ1-1; D is unresolved. Germline CDR1 SGHTA, CDR2 FQGNSA. The CDR3 contains 15 residues. V shed 2 bases and J shed 1 base, with 11 bases lying between them. The CDR3 coding sequence is TGTGCCAGCAGCTTATATGCACAGCAGAACACTGAAGCTTTCTTT. It translates to CASSLYAQQNTEAFF. Supplemented by reference TRBV7-2 and TRBJ1-1, the full variable domain reads GAGVSQSPSNKVTEKGKDVELRCDPISGHTALYWYRQSLGQGLEFLIYFQGNSAPDKSGLPSDRFSAERTGGSVSTLTIQRTQQEDSAVYLCASSLYAQQNTEAFFGQGTRLTVV.

The genes are TRBV6-5 and TRBJ1-6; 9 positions match TRBD1. Germline lookup yields CDR1 MNHEY and CDR2 SVGAGI. V trimming: 4 bases; J trimming: 14 bases; junction bases outside the gene matches: 15. The CDR3 length is 16 residues. DNA of the CDR3: TGTGCCAGCAGTTCCCGGGGTGGGACAGGGCCGAGGGCCCTCCACTTT. It encodes CASSSRGGTGPRALHF.

This clonotype has just a few counts. The chain combines TRBV12-3 or TRBV12-4 with TRBJ2-2; D may be TRBD1 (6 bases). V lost 6 bases, J lost 6 bases, and 11 bases lay in between. The CDR3 extends over 13 amino acids. CDR3 sequence reads: CASSTRGSGELFF. The CDR3 DNA follows: TGTGCCAGCAGCACCAGGGGATCCGGGGAGCTGTTTTTT.

This clonotype occurred a few times. V and J are TRBV29-1 and TRBJ2-3; D might be TRBD2 (6 bases). V was shortened by 8 bases and J by 4 bases, with 10 bases between the two germline ends. Germline CDR1 and CDR2: SQVTM and ANQGSEA. The CDR3 is 11 residues long. In DNA, the CDR3 is TGCAGCACGAGGAGGGCAGATACGCAGTATTTT. It specifies CSTRRADTQYF.

The CDR3 region is CASSSAGDEKLFF. Written as DNA, the CDR3 is TGCGCCAGCAGCTCGGCAGGGGATGAAAAACTGTTTTTT. The V call is TRBV5-1, the J call TRBJ1-4; D might be TRBD1 (6 bases). CDR1 SGHRS and CDR2 YFSETQ come from the germline V gene. The CDR3 covers 13 residues. Trimming left V 3 bases short and J 6 bases short, with 9 bases between.

This clonotype appeared once. This chain links TRBV29-1 with TRBJ1-2; D unclear. Germline V gene lookup returns CDR1 SQVTM and CDR2 ANQGSEA. The V and J ends lost 6 bases and 8 bases respectively, with 13 bases between them. CDR3 length equals 11 residues. The CDR3 DNA is TGCAGCGTACGGGCCCTTGAGGGCTACACCTTC. It translates to CSVRALEGYTF.

In nucleotides, the CDR3 is TGTGCCAGCAGCTTAGCAAGACAGGGTGATGGCAATCAGCCCCAGCATTTT. It is translated as CASSLARQGDGNQPQHF. V usage is TRBV7-6 and J usage is TRBJ1-5, with 7 bases fitting TRBD1. The CDR3 sequence is 17 residues long. Germline lookup yields CDR1 SGHVS and CDR2 FNYEAQ. J lost 2 bases, V lost 0 bases, and 7 bases had no gene match.